The T cell receptor (beta chain) described here comes from a study of blood T cell repertoires in COVID-19. On the study more broadly: Samples of COVID-19 (acute and convalescent) were obtained from the United States, Italy and Spain. From T cells, B-cell-depleted T cells, or PBMCs came the material, which was cDNA or gDNA.

The CDR3 is made up of 13 amino acids. Trimming at V came to 5 bases and at J to 9 bases, leaving 8 bases not matched to a gene. Germline CDR1 and CDR2: SEHNR and FQNEAQ (reference sequence). As handled by the study authors: For nucleated cells, counts were estimated from reference gene primer amplification. Method: immunoSEQ multiplex PCR; TCRdb's copy keeps in-frame clones and lacks some. The V and J calls and clone size were taken over from that table, and D and trimming were inferred from the DNA. The sample yields 85,000 to 100,000 clones, over 75% seen once. Material for sequencing was peripheral blood. The chain joins TRBV7-9 to TRBJ2-5; 8 bases fit TRBD2. This receptor was identified in a man in his sixties with acute or convalescent COVID-19. As DNA, the CDR3 is TGTGCCAGCAGCATCGGACTAGCCGGTCCCCAGTACTTC. Amino acids: CASSIGLAGPQYF.